This T cell receptor (beta chain) was found in a study of blood T cell repertoires in COVID-19. Study background: Italy, Spain and the United States were the sources of the convalescent and acute COVID-19 samples. T cells, B-cell-depleted T cells, or PBMCs supplied cDNA or gDNA.

This clone was detected a few times. This sample includes further DNA sequences coding for the same CDR3. Authors' methods: Amplification with reference gene primers provided the estimates of nucleated cell counts. Assay: immunoSEQ multiplex PCR; the TCRdb copy retains only in-frame clones and omits some. The V and J calls and clone size come from that table; D and trimming were worked out from the DNA. Seen here are some 200,000 clones, approximately 90% observed once, and the top ten hold about 3.5%. The germline CDR1 and CDR2 sequences are MDHEN and SYDVKM. This CDR3 is 16 amino acids long. With 4 bases clipped from V and 2 bases from J, the junction kept 8 bases outside the gene matches.

V and J are TRBV28 and TRBJ1-5; 7 bases line up with TRBD1. The receptor comes from a young woman in a cohort exposed to, infected with or recovered from COVID-19 (not recorded which). Material: PBMCs or T cells enriched from blood (not recorded which). The CDR3 sequence is CASSSIRTGGNQPQHF. The DNA of the CDR3 is TGTGCCAGCAGTTCGATCCGAACAGGGGGCAATCAGCCCCAGCATTTT.